This is a list of T cell receptor beta chains from one sample in a study of T cells in Graves' hyperthyroidism and ophthalmopathy. Using its own MiXCR run on the multiplex PCR reads, TCRdb lists one record per CDR3 protein. The top ten hold around 31% of the sample, which has nearly 750,000 distinct CDR3 sequences, about a third seen once. The sample comprised blood. These receptors all come from a woman between 35 and 50 years old with Graves' hyperthyroidism. CDR3s include the opening cysteine and the closing phenylalanine or tryptophan. A D gene is named only where the DNA matches it firmly. Only some rows state a clone size, as once, few, many or a class for expanded clones.

clone_size | d_call | j_call | v_call | cdr3_aa | cdr3_nt
- | - | TRBJ1-5 | TRBV7-2 | CASSLGAGGDQPQHF | TGTGCCAGCAGCTTAGGGGCGGGTGGCGATCAGCCCCAGCATTTT
- | TRBD1 | TRBJ1-1 | TRBV7-9 | CASSPRTGPF | TGTGCCAGCAGCCCGAGGACAGGGCCGTTT
few | TRBD1 | TRBJ1-2 | TRBV7-9 | CASSRNSGTGGHGYTF | TGTGCCAGCAGCCGAAACTCTGGGACAGGGGGCCATGGCTACACCTTC
- | - | TRBJ1-2 | TRBV2 | CASSANRAPVRYGYTF | TGTGCCAGCAGCGCGAACAGGGCCCCGGTGAGGTATGGCTACACCTTC
few | - | TRBJ2-5 | TRBV12-3/TRBV12-4 | CASSIRPQSEETQYF | TGTGCCAGCAGTATTCGTCCACAGTCCGAAGAGACCCAGTACTTC
few | - | TRBJ2-5 | TRBV3-1 | CASSRDIRYETQYF | TGTGCCAGCAGCCGGGACATTCGCTACGAGACCCAGTACTTC
few | TRBD2 | TRBJ2-7 | TRBV10-3 | CASSPPGGAGGVGEQYF | TGTGCCAGCAGTCCCCCGGGGGGAGCGGGAGGTGTTGGAGAGCAGTACTTC
few | - | TRBJ2-2 | TRBV6-5 | CASSGWTGELFF | TGTGCCAGCAGTGGATGGACCGGGGAGCTGTTTTTT
- | - | TRBJ2-7 | TRBV7-2 | CASSLRGTDPYEQYF | TGTGCCAGCAGCTTAAGGGGAACGGACCCCTACGAGCAGTACTTC
few | - | TRBJ1-3 | TRBV7-9 | CASSSKKGTIYF | TGTGCCAGCAGCTCTAAAAAGGGGACCATATATTTT
- | - | TRBJ2-3 | TRBV2 | CASSGVGTDTQYF | TGTGCCAGCAGTGGAGTGGGCACAGATACGCAGTATTTT
- | TRBD2 | TRBJ2-6 | TRBV10-3 | CATRGDSISGANVLTF | TGTGCCACCCGGGGGGACTCTATCTCTGGGGCCAACGTCCTGACTTTC
- | - | TRBJ2-2 | TRBV10-3 | CAISDMVNTGELFF | TGTGCCATCAGTGATATGGTGAACACCGGGGAGCTGTTTTTT
- | - | TRBJ1-1 | TRBV6-2/TRBV6-3 | CASSYGGRHTEAFF | TGTGCCAGCAGTTATGGCGGCAGGCACACTGAAGCTTTCTTT
- | - | TRBJ1-4 | TRBV19 | CASSLQYSNEKLFF | TGTGCCAGTAGCCTACAGTATTCAAATGAAAAACTGTTTTTT
once | TRBD1 | TRBJ2-2 | TRBV6-1 | CASERQGLDSGRLFF | TGTGCCAGCGAGAGACAGGGCCTCGACTCGGGCAGGCTGTTTTTT
- | - | TRBJ2-7 | TRBV7-3 | CAWSVQGSPNEQYF | TGTGCCTGGAGTGTACAGGGAAGCCCCAACGAGCAGTACTTC